Following are 26 T cell receptor beta chains from one sample sequenced in a study of T cell changes during pregnancy in multiple sclerosis. Profiling relied on immunoSEQ multiplex PCR, and the TCRdb table lists in-frame clones only, not all of them. The table includes around 19,000 clones, more than 85% detected once. Sequencing was performed on CD8+ T cells from peripheral blood mononuclear cells, taken after pregnancy. These receptors all stem from a female donor in good health, enrolled as a control in a pregnancy study.

The chain carries TRBV7-7 and TRBJ2-5, with D possibly TRBD2 on 5 matching bases. Germline lookup yields CDR1 SSHAT and CDR2 FNYEAQ (reference sequence). The CDR3 is 12 residues long. CDR3 in DNA: TGTGGAGACTACCTCCTTAAAGAGACCCAGTACTTC. Encoded protein: CGDYLLKETQYF.

V gene TRBV5-6 combines with J gene TRBJ2-2, with D tentatively TRBD1 (6 bases). Deletions cut 3 bases from V and 2 bases from J, with 14 bases between. This CDR3 comprises 16 residues. From germline, CDR1 is SGHDT and CDR2 YYEEEE. The CDR3 DNA is TGTGCCAGCAGCTCGGACCTGACAGGAAACACCGGGGAGCTGTTTTTT. Its protein is CASSSDLTGNTGELFF. Based on the CDR3 plus reference TRBV5-6 and TRBJ2-2, the full variable domain is DAGVTQSPTHLIKTRGQQVTLRCSPKSGHDTVSWYQQALGQGPQFIFQYYEEEERQRGNFPDRFSGHQFPNYSSELNVNALLLGDSALYLCASSSDLTGNTGELFFGEGSRLTVL.

V and J are TRBV4-1 and TRBJ1-1; no clear D gene. V lost 1 base, J lost 7 bases, and 7 bases lay in between. Germline V gene data show CDR1 as MGHRA and CDR2 as YSYEKL. This CDR3 has 12 residues. The CDR3 region has the DNA TGCGCCAGCAGCCAAGGGCGAGGTGAAGCTTTCTTT. This translates into CASSQGRGEAFF.

Judged by abundance, this clone is medium-sized. V usage is TRBV7-9 and J usage is TRBJ1-4, with D unresolved. This CDR3 is built from 15 residues. With 5 bases removed from V and 7 bases from J, the gap between germline ends came to 17 bases. The germline V gene has CDR1 SEHNR and CDR2 FQNEAQ (reference sequence). The DNA for the CDR3 is TGTGCCAGCAGCCCCCGATTGAGCTCTGGTGAAAAACTGTTTTTT. It translates to CASSPRLSSGEKLFF.

The chain joins TRBV5-6 to TRBJ2-5, with D tentatively TRBD2 (5 bases). The germline V and J ends were trimmed by 4 bases and 4 bases, with 11 bases remaining between them. The CDR3 is 13 amino acids. Germline loops: CDR1 SGHDT, CDR2 YYEEEE. This chain's CDR3 is CASSPGVGETQYF. The CDR3 DNA reads as TGTGCCAGCAGCCCCGGGGTTGGAGAGACCCAGTACTTC.

V usage is TRBV2 and J usage is TRBJ1-1; 7 bases match TRBD1. The CDR3 spans 16 residues. Germline V gene lookup returns CDR1 SNHLY and CDR2 FYNNEI. V gave up 3 bases and J gave up 3 bases; unmatched junction bases: 10. The CDR3 spells CASSDSSGTDDTEAFF. In DNA form, the CDR3 reads TGTGCCAGCAGTGATAGTTCCGGGACAGACGACACTGAAGCTTTCTTT.

The chain combines TRBV19 with TRBJ2-3; 14 bases are a match to TRBD2. Losses at the gene ends were 3 bases for V and 4 bases for J; bases not matched to a gene: 6. Germline loops: CDR1 LNHDA, CDR2 SQIVND (reference sequence). The CDR3 runs 17 residues. The CDR3 DNA is TGTGCCAGTAGTATCCCGGGACTAGCGGGAGTGTCAGATACGCAGTATTTT. Amino acids: CASSIPGLAGVSDTQYF.

The gene calls are TRBV4-1 and TRBJ1-1, with D tentatively TRBD1 (6 bases). CDR3 length equals 15 residues. Trimming removed 0 bases at V and 0 bases at J, with 8 bases between. Germline CDR1 reads MGHRA; CDR2 reads YSYEKL. In DNA, the CDR3 is TGCGCCAGCAGCCAAGATGGACAGATGAACACTGAAGCTTTCTTT. This encodes CASSQDGQMNTEAFF.

This chain connects TRBV6-1 to TRBJ2-7; 8 nucleotides agree with TRBD2. The junction had 12 bases not matched to a gene; V was cut back by 6 bases and J by 5 bases. The CDR3 consists of 15 residues. Germline V gene data show CDR1 as MNHNS and CDR2 as SASEGT. In DNA, the CDR3 is TGTGCCAGCAGCGGGGGGGACCCTACGTCAGACGAGCAGTACTTC. Translated, it gives CASSGGDPTSDEQYF.

The chain has TRBV4-3 and TRBJ2-7; 7 bases are a match to TRBD1. In germline, CDR1 is LGHNA, CDR2 YSLEER. With 0 bases clipped from V and 0 bases from J, the junction kept 8 bases outside the gene matches. This CDR3 has 17 residues. CDR3 DNA sequence: TGCGCCAGCAGCCAAGAAGCAACCCGGGACAGCTCCTACGAGCAGTACTTC. Translated: CASSQEATRDSSYEQYF.

The sample holds a few counts of this clone. The CDR3 loop is CASSPGESAEAFF. For the CDR3, the DNA is TGTGCCAGCAGCCCAGGGGAGTCCGCTGAAGCTTTCTTT. The chain is built from TRBV9 and TRBJ1-1; D perhaps matches TRBD1 (6 bases). Germline CDR1 SGDLS, CDR2 YYNGEE. Trimming pared 4 bases from V and 6 bases from J, leaving 13 bases between. This CDR3 has 13 amino acids.

The chain links TRBV6-5 to TRBJ1-4, with D hard to call. The V end lost 0 bases, the J end lost 4 bases, and 6 bases lay between the germline ends. The V gene's germline CDR1 is MNHEY and CDR2 SVGAGI. The CDR3 extends over 14 amino acids. CDR3 in amino acids: CASSYSALNEKLFF. The CDR3 DNA reads TGTGCCAGCAGTTACTCGGCCCTTAATGAAAAACTGTTTTTT.

The chain couples TRBV5-6 to TRBJ2-7; D perhaps matches TRBD1 (5 bases). With 1 base removed from V and 7 bases from J, the gap between germline ends came to 15 bases. Germline V gene data show CDR1 as SGHDT and CDR2 as YYEEEE. This CDR3 has 14 residues. For the CDR3, the DNA is TGTGCCAGCAGCTTGATTAGGGGCCCTGGGGAGCAGTACTTC. This gives the protein CASSLIRGPGEQYF.

The V and J genes are TRBV30 and TRBJ1-1; TRBD1 agrees at 12 bases. V shed 4 bases, J shed 8 bases, and the junction held 11 bases outside the gene matches. CDR3 length: 15 amino acids. Germline V gene lookup returns CDR1 GTSNPN and CDR2 SVGIG (reference sequence). In nucleotides, the CDR3 is TGTGCCTGGACCCCCCGGGACAGGGGGCTCATAGAAGCTTTCTTT. Protein sequence: CAWTPRDRGLIEAFF.

This clone was seen just once. The rearrangement uses TRBV11-2 and TRBJ1-5; TRBD1 matches 10 bases. V lost 1 base and J lost 4; bases outside the gene matches: 1. CDR1 is SGHAT, CDR2 FQNNGV, per germline. There are 15 residues in the CDR3. CDR3 loop: CASSLGTGGNQPQHF. The CDR3 nucleotides are TGTGCCAGCAGCTTAGGGACAGGGGGTAATCAGCCCCAGCATTTT.

The chain has TRBV6-4 and TRBJ1-5; D is ambiguous. Germline V gene sequence: CDR1 MRHNA, CDR2 SNTAGT. V shed 5 bases and J shed 4 bases, with 15 bases lying between them. The CDR3 is made up of 15 amino acids. In nucleotides, the CDR3 is TGTGCCAGCAGTCTCAGTGGCCTCGGGAATCAGCCCCAGCATTTT. This gives the protein CASSLSGLGNQPQHF.

The chain combines TRBV27 with TRBJ2-7; possible D gene TRBD1, 5 bases. The germline gives CDR1 MNHEY, CDR2 SMNVEV (reference sequence). V was cut by 3 bases and J by 6 bases, with 9 bases left in between. This CDR3 spans 12 amino acids. Here the CDR3 reads CASSFAGSEQYF. The CDR3 region has the DNA TGTGCCAGCAGTTTCGCAGGGTCCGAGCAGTACTTC.

This clone came up once. V usage is TRBV19 and J usage is TRBJ2-7; no definite D call. This CDR3 comprises 12 residues. Trimming removed 4 bases from V and 6 bases from J, with 10 bases in between. The germline V gene encodes CDR1 LNHDA and CDR2 SQIVND (reference sequence). DNA of the CDR3: TGTGCCAGTAGTAGCGGTTTGAGCGAGCAGTACTTC. Protein sequence: CASSSGLSEQYF.

This chain connects TRBV29-1 to TRBJ2-3, with 7 bases aligning to TRBD2. Germline V CDR1 and CDR2: SQVTM, ANQGSEA. This CDR3 contains 13 residues. The J segment lost 0 bases and the V segment lost 4 bases, leaving 1 base of the junction unmatched. In nucleotides, the CDR3 is TGCAGCGTTGTGGGGGGGAGCACAGATACGCAGTATTTT. It codes for CSVVGGSTDTQYF.

This clone is a singleton in its sample. V usage is TRBV27 and J usage is TRBJ2-7; D perhaps matches TRBD1 (5 bases). This CDR3 has 12 amino acids. Looked up from germline, CDR1 is MNHEY and CDR2 is SMNVEV (reference sequence). The V and J ends lost 4 bases and 6 bases respectively, with 10 bases between them. The CDR3 DNA follows: TGTGCCAGCAGTTCGACAGTCTCCGAGCAGTACTTC. The encoded protein is CASSSTVSEQYF.

The rearrangement uses TRBV9 and TRBJ1-2; 7 bases match TRBD1. This CDR3 comprises 14 residues. The trim removed 0 bases at V and 4 bases at J, leaving 3 bases unmatched. In germline, CDR1 is SGDLS, CDR2 YYNGEE. The CDR3 nucleotides read TGTGCCAGCAGCGTAGGGGGGACAGCCTATGGCTACACCTTC. Its translation is CASSVGGTAYGYTF.

The chain has TRBV5-1 and TRBJ2-6, with D unresolved. The CDR3 covers 15 residues. The V gene lost 4 bases and the J gene lost 14 bases, with 22 bases spanning the gap. Germline V lookup: CDR1 SGHRS, CDR2 YFSETQ. CDR3 DNA sequence: TGCGCCAGCAGCCTCTTCTCCAGTGGAGAAAGATTCCTGACTTTC. This gives the protein CASSLFSSGERFLTF. The entire variable domain, with the rest obtained from reference TRBV5-1 and TRBJ2-6, is as follows: KAGVTQTPRYLIKTRGQQVTLSCSPISGHRSVSWYQQTPGQGLQFLFEYFSETQRNKGNFPGRFSGRQFSNSRSEMNVSTLELGDSALYLCASSLFSSGERFLTFGAGSRLTVL.

The V call is TRBV27, the J call TRBJ1-1; 9 bases are a match to TRBD1. The germline V gene encodes CDR1 MNHEY and CDR2 SMNVEV (reference sequence). With 6 bases clipped from V and 5 bases from J, the junction kept 1 base outside the gene matches. The CDR3 covers 12 residues. The CDR3 is CASRTGGTEAFF. CDR3 bases: TGTGCCAGCAGGACAGGGGGGACTGAAGCTTTCTTT.

This chain connects TRBV19 to TRBJ1-1; the D is unclear. Germline values: CDR1 LNHDA, CDR2 SQIVND (reference sequence). The length of the CDR3 is 17 residues. V dropped 2 bases and J dropped 4 bases, with 20 bases sitting between them. Here the CDR3 reads CASSIYEALGRGTEAFF. CDR3 DNA sequence: TGTGCCAGTAGTATATACGAAGCCTTGGGCCGGGGCACTGAAGCTTTCTTT.

The CDR3 reads CASSESTNTEAFF. CDR3 nucleotide sequence: TGCGCCAGCAGTGAGTCCACAAACACTGAAGCTTTCTTT. The chain employs TRBV10-1 and TRBJ1-1; D is unresolved. With 0 bases removed from V and 2 bases from J, the gap between germline ends came to 4 bases. The CDR3 has 13 residues. Germline V CDR1 and CDR2: WNHNN, SYGVQD (reference sequence).

The V gene is TRBV5-6, the J gene TRBJ2-7; D possibly corresponds to TRBD1 (5 bases). Trimming stripped 1 base from V and 2 bases from J, with 13 bases between. In germline, CDR1 is SGHDT, CDR2 YYEEEE. This CDR3 contains 15 residues. CDR3 amino acids: CASSLYAGWAYEQYF. In nucleotides, the CDR3 is TGTGCCAGCAGCTTGTATGCAGGGTGGGCCTACGAGCAGTACTTC.